Shown below are 17 T cell receptor beta chains from a single sample sequenced in a study of blood T cell repertoires in COVID-19 (dated by TCRdb to 2019 to 2021). The library was produced with the immunoSEQ multiplex PCR assay. TCRdb mirrors the immuneACCESS table, restricted to in-frame sequences. Some clones are absent from its copies; in checked studies, under half trace to an unresolved V gene, and the reason for the others is unknown. Here the sample has a few hundred thousand clones; about 92% occur a single time. The top ten constitute roughly 4% of the sample. Material for sequencing was peripheral blood. The receptors were gathered from a woman between 55 and 75 years old with COVID-19, enrolled during active disease.

Remarks on this clone: The same CDR3 is also encoded by other DNA sequences in this sample. The chain employs TRBV18 and TRBJ1-2; TRBD1 matches at 9 bases. Germline V gene lookup returns CDR1 KGHSH and CDR2 LQKENI. The CDR3 extends over 14 amino acids. The V and J ends lost 3 bases and 2 bases, in that order; junction bases with no gene match: 1. The CDR3 region has the DNA TGTGCCAGCTCACCCGGGACAGGGAACTATGGCTACACCTTC. This encodes CASSPGTGNYGYTF. Full variable domain (rest looked up from reference TRBV18 and TRBJ1-2): NAGVMQNPRHLVRRRGQEARLRCSPMKGHSHVYWYRQLPEEGLKFMVYLQKENIIDESGMPKERFSAEFPKEGPSILRIQQVVRGDSAAYFCASSPGTGNYGYTFGSGTRLTVV.

V is TRBV7-3 and J is TRBJ1-2, with D possibly TRBD1 on 5 matching bases. Trimming removed 0 bases from V and 2 bases from J, with 7 bases in between. CDR1 is SGHTA, CDR2 FQGTGA, per germline. The CDR3 is made up of 14 amino acids. The CDR3 reads CASSLTRDNYGYTF. The CDR3 nucleotides read TGTGCCAGCAGCTTAACGCGGGACAACTATGGCTACACCTTC. Full variable domain (missing parts from reference TRBV7-3 and TRBJ1-2): GAGVSQTPSNKVTEKGKYVELRCDPISGHTALYWYRQSLGQGPEFLIYFQGTGAADDSGLPNDRFFAVRPEGSVSTLKIQRTERGDSAVYLCASSLTRDNYGYTFGSGTRLTVV.

The chain links TRBV28 to TRBJ2-5; no reliable D call. There are 12 residues in the CDR3. The germline V gene has CDR1 MDHEN and CDR2 SYDVKM. V lost 7 bases and J 2 bases, leaving 8 bases between the germline ends. The CDR3 sequence: CASTQRQETQYF. The CDR3 DNA reads TGTGCCAGCACCCAGCGACAAGAGACCCAGTACTTC.

V usage is TRBV27 and J usage is TRBJ1-2; TRBD1 agrees at 10 bases. The CDR3 extends over 14 amino acids. J gave up 8 bases and V 6 bases, and 9 bases lay outside the gene matches. CDR1 and CDR2 (germline): MNHEY, SMNVEV (reference sequence). CDR3 in amino acids: CASRPGQGFSGYTF. Written as DNA, the CDR3 is TGTGCCAGCAGACCGGGACAGGGGTTTAGCGGCTACACCTTC.

CDR3 nucleotides: TGTGCCAGCAGTCCTAATACAGGGGCCAATTCACCCCTCCACTTT. Protein product: CASSPNTGANSPLHF. This rearrangement joins TRBV7-8 to TRBJ1-6; TRBD1 agrees at 7 bases. This CDR3 contains 15 residues. V lost 6 bases and J lost 7; bases outside the gene matches: 9. The germline V gene has CDR1 SGHVS and CDR2 FQNEAQ.

CDR3 loop: CASSSIGGKLFF. The DNA of the CDR3 is TGTGCCAGCAGCTCAATAGGAGGAAAACTGTTTTTT. The V and J genes are TRBV5-5 and TRBJ1-4; unclear D gene. The CDR3 runs to 12 residues. CDR1 and CDR2 (germline): SGHKS, YYEKEE (reference sequence). The V gene lost 3 bases and the J gene lost 10 bases, with 10 bases spanning the gap.

This rearrangement joins TRBV10-1 to TRBJ2-1; possible D gene TRBD2, 6 bases. This CDR3 spans 15 amino acids. Trimming shortened V by 5 bases and J by 0 bases, and 11 bases separated the two germline ends. CDR1 and CDR2 (germline): WNHNN, SYGVQD (reference sequence). In nucleotides, the CDR3 is TGCGCCAGCAGTCCACGGGGGAGCTCCTACAATGAGCAGTTCTTC. It codes for CASSPRGSSYNEQFF.

The rearrangement uses TRBV11-2 and TRBJ1-1; a possible D gene is TRBD1 (5 bases). CDR1 and CDR2 from the germline V gene are SGHAT and FQNNGV. V lost 3 bases and J 0 bases, leaving 14 bases between the germline ends. The CDR3 is 16 amino acids. CDR3 DNA: TGTGCCAGCAGCTTTGGCAGGGAACTCATGAACACTGAAGCTTTCTTT. Protein sequence: CASSFGRELMNTEAFF.

The J gene is TRBJ1-6, the V gene TRBV2; 7 nucleotides align to TRBD1. The CDR3 is 14 amino acids. V lost 7 bases and J lost 5; bases outside the gene matches: 5. The germline V gene encodes CDR1 SNHLY and CDR2 FYNNEI. The CDR3 DNA reads as TGTGCCAGCATTCTACAGGGGAATAATTCACCCCTCCACTTT. Translated, it gives CASILQGNNSPLHF.

Details on this clone: Other DNA sequences in the same sample also yield this CDR3. The chain carries TRBV29-1 and TRBJ1-2; a weak D match, TRBD1 (5 bases). Per germline, CDR1 SQVTM and CDR2 ANQGSEA. CDR3 size: 11 residues. V lost 4 bases and J 4 bases, leaving 7 bases between the germline ends. Here the CDR3 DNA reads TGCAGCGTTGGACAGAGCTATGGCTACACCTTC. Protein: CSVGQSYGYTF. Combining the CDR3 with reference TRBV29-1 and TRBJ1-2 gives the whole variable domain SAVISQKPSRDICQRGTSLTIQCQVDSQVTMMFWYRQQPGQSLTLIATANQGSEATYESGFVIDKFPISRPNLTFSTLTVSNMSPEDSSIYLCSVGQSYGYTFGSGTRLTVV.

This clone came up a few times. The CDR3 nucleotides are TGCAGCGTTCAGACAGGGAGCTCTGGAAACACCATATATTTT. The encoded protein is CSVQTGSSGNTIYF. The gene calls are TRBV29-1 and TRBJ1-3; TRBD1 matches 7 bases. V trimming: 5 bases; J trimming: 0 bases; junction bases outside the gene matches: 4. Germline CDR1 SQVTM, CDR2 ANQGSEA. This CDR3 comprises 14 residues.

CDR3 residues: CASSYRGRSYNSPLHF. The CDR3 DNA sequence: TGTGCCAGCAGTTACAGGGGGCGATCCTATAATTCACCCCTCCACTTT. The rearrangement links TRBV6-5 to TRBJ1-6, with 7 bases aligning to TRBD1. Trimming removed 2 bases from V and 1 base from J; junction bases left unmatched: 2. Germline V CDR1 and CDR2: MNHEY, SVGAGI. This CDR3 contains 16 residues.

The chain is built from TRBV27 and TRBJ1-2, with 10 bases lining up with TRBD1. The V segment lost 6 bases and the J segment 7 bases; nucleotides outside the gene matches: 8. Germline CDR1 reads MNHEY; CDR2 reads SMNVEV (reference sequence). This CDR3 has 14 amino acids. The DNA of the CDR3 is TGTGCCAGCAGCTCAGACAGGGGGCTGGGTGGCTACACCTTC. It yields the protein CASSSDRGLGGYTF.

This rearrangement joins TRBV12-5 to TRBJ1-2; D is uncertain. The V gene lost 3 bases and the J gene lost 4 bases, with 12 bases spanning the gap. CDR3 length: 14 residues. Germline assignment: CDR1 LGHNT and CDR2 FRNRAP. This CDR3 reads CASGFPAASYGYTF. CDR3 DNA sequence: TGTGCTAGTGGTTTCCCGGCGGCTTCCTATGGCTACACCTTC.

The gene calls are TRBV11-2 and TRBJ1-4, with D possibly TRBD1 on 5 matching bases. Trimming took off 5 bases at V and 8 bases at J, with 15 bases between the two ends. Germline lookup yields CDR1 SGHAT and CDR2 FQNNGV. This CDR3 is built from 14 residues. The CDR3 region has the DNA TGTGCCAGCAGCCTGTCGGTTCAGGGAGAAAAACTGTTTTTT. Amino acid sequence: CASSLSVQGEKLFF. Variable domain in full (rest from reference TRBV11-2 and TRBJ1-4): EAGVAQSPRYKIIEKRQSVAFWCNPISGHATLYWYQQILGQGPKLLIQFQNNGVVDDSQLPKDRFSAERLKGVDSTLKIQPAKLEDSAVYLCASSLSVQGEKLFFGSGTQLSVL.

This clone has just a few counts. This sequence joins TRBV5-5 and TRBJ1-2, with TRBD1 matching 8 bases. The V gene end was trimmed by 4 bases and the J gene end by 3 bases; junction bases not matched to a gene: 17. The CDR3 covers 18 residues. The germline gives CDR1 SGHKS, CDR2 YYEKEE (reference sequence). The DNA for the CDR3 is TGTGCCAGCAGCCTTCCGGTTAACAGGGGGACGTATGACTATGGCTACACCTTC. It codes for CASSLPVNRGTYDYGYTF.

Only one count was recorded for this clone. The J gene is TRBJ2-7, the V gene TRBV10-3; 7 bases are shared with TRBD1. Germline CDR1 ENHRY, CDR2 SYGVKD. V was clipped by 5 bases and J by 6 bases; unmatched bases: 10. This CDR3 has 14 amino acids. The CDR3 sequence: CAISRGQPFGEQYF. The CDR3 DNA follows: TGTGCCATCAGTAGGGGACAGCCCTTCGGCGAGCAGTACTTC.